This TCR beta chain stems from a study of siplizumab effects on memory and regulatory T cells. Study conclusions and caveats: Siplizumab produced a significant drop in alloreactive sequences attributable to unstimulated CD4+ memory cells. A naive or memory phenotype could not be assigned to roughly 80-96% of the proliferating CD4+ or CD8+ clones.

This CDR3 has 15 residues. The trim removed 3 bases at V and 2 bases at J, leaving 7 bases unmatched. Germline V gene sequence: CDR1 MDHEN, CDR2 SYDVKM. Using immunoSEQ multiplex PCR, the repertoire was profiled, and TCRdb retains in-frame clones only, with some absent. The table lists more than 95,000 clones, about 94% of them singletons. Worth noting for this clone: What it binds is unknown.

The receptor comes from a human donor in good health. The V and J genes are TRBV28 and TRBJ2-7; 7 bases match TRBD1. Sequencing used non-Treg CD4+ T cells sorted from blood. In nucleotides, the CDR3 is TGTGCCAGCAGTTTGGGAAGGGACAGAACCTACGAGCAGTACTTC. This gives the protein CASSLGRDRTYEQYF.